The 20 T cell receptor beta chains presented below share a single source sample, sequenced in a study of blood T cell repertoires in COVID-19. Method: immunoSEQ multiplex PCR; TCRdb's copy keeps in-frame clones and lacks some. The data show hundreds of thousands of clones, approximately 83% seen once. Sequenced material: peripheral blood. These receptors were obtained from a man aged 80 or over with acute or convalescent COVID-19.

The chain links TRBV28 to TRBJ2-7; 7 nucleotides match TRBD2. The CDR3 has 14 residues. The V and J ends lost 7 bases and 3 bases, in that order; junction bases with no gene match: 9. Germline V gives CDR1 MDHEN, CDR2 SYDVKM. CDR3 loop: CASKRFPGGYEQYF. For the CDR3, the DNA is TGTGCCAGCAAGAGATTCCCGGGGGGCTACGAGCAGTACTTC.

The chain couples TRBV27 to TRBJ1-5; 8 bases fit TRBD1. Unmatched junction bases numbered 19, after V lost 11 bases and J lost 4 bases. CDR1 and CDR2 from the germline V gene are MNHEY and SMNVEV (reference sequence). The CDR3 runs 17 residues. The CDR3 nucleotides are TGTGCCTGCTGTTCACGACAGGGGTCTAGTTCGAATCAGCCCCAGCATTTT. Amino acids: CACCSRQGSSSNQPQHF.

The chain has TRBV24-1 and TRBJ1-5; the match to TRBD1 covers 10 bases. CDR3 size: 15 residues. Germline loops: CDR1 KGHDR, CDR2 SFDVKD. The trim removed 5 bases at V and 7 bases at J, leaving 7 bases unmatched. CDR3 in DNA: TGTGCCACCAGTGGCGCCGGGACAGGGGAACAGCCCCAGCATTTT. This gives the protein CATSGAGTGEQPQHF.

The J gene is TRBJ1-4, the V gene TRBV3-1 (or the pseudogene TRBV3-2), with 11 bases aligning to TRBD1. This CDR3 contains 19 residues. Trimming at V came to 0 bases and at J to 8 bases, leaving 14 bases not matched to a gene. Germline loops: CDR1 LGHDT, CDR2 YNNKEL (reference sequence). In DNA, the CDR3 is TGTGCCAGCAGCCAAGATGGCGGGACAGGGGGGTTTCGGAAAGAAAAACTGTTTTTT. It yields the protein CASSQDGGTGGFRKEKLFF.

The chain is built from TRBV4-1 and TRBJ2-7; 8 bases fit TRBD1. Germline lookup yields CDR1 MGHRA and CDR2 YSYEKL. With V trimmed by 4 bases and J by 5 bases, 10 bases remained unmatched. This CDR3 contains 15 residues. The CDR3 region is CASSPSSGGWDEQYF. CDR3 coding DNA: TGCGCCAGCAGCCCCAGCTCAGGGGGCTGGGACGAGCAGTACTTC.

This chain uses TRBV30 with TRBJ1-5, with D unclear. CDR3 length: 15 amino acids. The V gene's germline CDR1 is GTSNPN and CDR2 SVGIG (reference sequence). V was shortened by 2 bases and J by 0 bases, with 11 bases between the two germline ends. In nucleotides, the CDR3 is TGTGCCTGGAGTACTCCGGGTACTAGCAATCAGCCCCAGCATTTT. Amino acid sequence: CAWSTPGTSNQPQHF.

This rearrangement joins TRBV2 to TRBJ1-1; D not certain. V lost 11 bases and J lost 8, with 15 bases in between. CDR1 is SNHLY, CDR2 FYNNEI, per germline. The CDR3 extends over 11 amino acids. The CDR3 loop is CAEPPPSEAFF. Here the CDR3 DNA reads TGTGCCGAGCCCCCCCCTAGCGAAGCTTTCTTT.

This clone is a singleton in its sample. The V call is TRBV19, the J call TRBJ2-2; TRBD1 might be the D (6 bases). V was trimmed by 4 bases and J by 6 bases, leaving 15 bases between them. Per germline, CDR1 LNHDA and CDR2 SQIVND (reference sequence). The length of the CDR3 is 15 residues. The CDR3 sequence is CASSRGLWEPGELFF. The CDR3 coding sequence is TGTGCCAGTAGTAGGGGGCTTTGGGAACCCGGGGAGCTGTTTTTT.

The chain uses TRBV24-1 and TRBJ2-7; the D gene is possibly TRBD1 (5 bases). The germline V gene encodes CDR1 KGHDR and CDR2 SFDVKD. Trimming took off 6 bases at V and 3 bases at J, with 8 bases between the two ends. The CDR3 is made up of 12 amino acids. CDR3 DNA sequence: TGTGCCACCAGTATAACAGGCTACGAGCAGTACTTC. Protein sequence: CATSITGYEQYF.

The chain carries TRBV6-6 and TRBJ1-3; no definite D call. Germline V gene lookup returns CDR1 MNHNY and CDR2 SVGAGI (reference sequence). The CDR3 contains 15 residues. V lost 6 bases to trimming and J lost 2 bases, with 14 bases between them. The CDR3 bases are TGTGCCAGCAGCCCCTTGGGAGGGACTGGAAACACCATATATTTT. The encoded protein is CASSPLGGTGNTIYF.

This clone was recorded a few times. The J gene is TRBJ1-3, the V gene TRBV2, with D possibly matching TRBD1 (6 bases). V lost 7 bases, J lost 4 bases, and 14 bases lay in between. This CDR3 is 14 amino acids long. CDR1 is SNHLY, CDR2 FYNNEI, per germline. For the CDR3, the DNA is TGTGCCAGCAAGATAAGGACAGCCGGAAACACCATATATTTT. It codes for CASKIRTAGNTIYF.

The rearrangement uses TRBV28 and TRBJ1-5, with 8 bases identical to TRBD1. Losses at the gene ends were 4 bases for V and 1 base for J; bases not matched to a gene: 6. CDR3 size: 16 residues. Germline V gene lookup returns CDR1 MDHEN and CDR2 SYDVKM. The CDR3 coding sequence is TGTGCCAGCAGTTGGGGACGACAGGGGAGCAATCAGCCCCAGCATTTT. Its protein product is CASSWGRQGSNQPQHF.

This CDR3 is CASSPAQGRYGYTF. The CDR3 nucleotides read TGTGCCAGCTCACCGGCACAGGGGAGATATGGCTACACCTTC. The V and J genes are TRBV18 and TRBJ1-2, with 7 nucleotides matching TRBD1. The germline CDR1 and CDR2 sequences are KGHSH and LQKENI. V lost 3 bases to trimming and J lost 5 bases; unmatched junction nucleotides: 6. CDR3 length: 14 amino acids.

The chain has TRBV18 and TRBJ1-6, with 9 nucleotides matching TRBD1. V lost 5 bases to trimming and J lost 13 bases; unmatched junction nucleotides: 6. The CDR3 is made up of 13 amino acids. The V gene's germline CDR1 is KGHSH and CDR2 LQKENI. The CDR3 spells CASSKDRGGPLHF. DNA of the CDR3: TGTGCCAGCTCAAAGGACAGGGGCGGGCCCCTCCACTTT.

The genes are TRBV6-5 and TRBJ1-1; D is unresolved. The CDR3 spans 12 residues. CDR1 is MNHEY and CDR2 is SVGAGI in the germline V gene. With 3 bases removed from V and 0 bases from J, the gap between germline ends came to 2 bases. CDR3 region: CASSYMNTEAFF. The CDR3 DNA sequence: TGTGCCAGCAGTTATATGAACACTGAAGCTTTCTTT.

This CDR3 reads CASSPIRGGSTDTQYF. The DNA of the CDR3 is TGTGCCAGCTCACCGATACGGGGGGGGAGCACAGATACGCAGTATTTT. The chain recombines TRBV18 with TRBJ2-3, with TRBD2 matching 8 bases. The CDR3 is made up of 16 amino acids. From germline, CDR1 is KGHSH and CDR2 LQKENI. The V gene end was trimmed by 3 bases and the J gene end by 0 bases; junction bases not matched to a gene: 5.

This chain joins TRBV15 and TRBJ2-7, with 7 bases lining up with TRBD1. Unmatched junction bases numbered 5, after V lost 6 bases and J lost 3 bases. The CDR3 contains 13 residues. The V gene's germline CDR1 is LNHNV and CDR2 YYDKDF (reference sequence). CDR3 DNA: TGTGCCACCAGTACAGCAGGGGGCTACGAGCAGTACTTC. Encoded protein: CATSTAGGYEQYF. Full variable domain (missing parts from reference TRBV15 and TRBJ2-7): DAMVIQNPRYQVTQFGKPVTLSCSQTLNHNVMYWYQQKSSQAPKLLFHYYDKDFNNEADTPDNFQSRRPNTSFCFLDIRSPGLGDTAMYLCATSTAGGYEQYFGPGTRLTVT.

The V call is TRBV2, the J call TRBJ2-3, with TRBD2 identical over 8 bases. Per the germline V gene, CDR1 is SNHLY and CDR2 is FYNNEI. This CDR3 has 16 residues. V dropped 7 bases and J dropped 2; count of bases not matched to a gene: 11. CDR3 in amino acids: CASMGELAETTDTQYF. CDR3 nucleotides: TGTGCCAGCATGGGCGAACTAGCGGAAACCACAGATACGCAGTATTTT.

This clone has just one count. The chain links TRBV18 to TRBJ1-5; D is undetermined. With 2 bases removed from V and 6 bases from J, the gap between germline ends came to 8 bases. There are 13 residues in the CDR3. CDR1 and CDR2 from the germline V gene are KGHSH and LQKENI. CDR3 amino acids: CASSPDLVQPQHF. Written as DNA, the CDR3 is TGTGCCAGCTCACCAGACCTAGTTCAGCCCCAGCATTTT.

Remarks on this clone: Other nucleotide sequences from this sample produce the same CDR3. Here the CDR3 reads CASRRDGTDTQYF. CDR3 DNA sequence: TGTGCCAGCAGGCGGGACGGCACAGATACGCAGTATTTT. This chain joins TRBV6-5 and TRBJ2-3, with D perhaps matching TRBD2 (6 bases). CDR1 and CDR2 from the germline V gene are MNHEY and SVGAGI. Trimming removed 6 bases from V and 1 base from J, with 8 bases in between. The CDR3 totals 13 residues.